Sequencing of this TCR beta chain was carried out in a study of cytomegalovirus exposure and HLA in healthy donors. The donors were healthy bone marrow donors. Both 60 Vbeta primers and 13 Jbeta primers went into the PCR. The data were produced by immunoSEQ multiplex PCR, yet TCRdb's version contains in-frame clones alone and is incomplete. The sample shows some 67,000 clones, around four fifths of them seen only once. Overall study results and limits: By a later analysis, the bulk of CMV-associated TCR beta chains appeared HLA-restricted. Other equally common chains were less clonally expanded than HLA-associated TCR beta chains, a later analysis showed.

V lost 0 bases and J lost 10; bases outside the gene matches: 5. CDR3 size: 15 residues. Germline CDR1 is SGHVS and CDR2 is FNYEAQ. Regarding this clone: Its matching antigen is unknown.

The V and J genes are TRBV7-6 and TRBJ2-1; TRBD2 matches at 11 bases. The clonotype was recovered from a middle-aged man in good health and CMV-seronegative. Sequencing was performed on PBMCs. The CDR3 region has the DNA TGTGCCAGCAGCTTAGCGTCCGGGACTAGCGGCGAGCAGTTCTTC. Translated: CASSLASGTSGEQFF.